The rows below give T cell receptor beta chains drawn from one sample of a study of chemoradiotherapy in HPV16-positive cancers. TCRdb keeps only in-frame clones here, not all; method: immunoSEQ multiplex PCR. The table has some 24,000 clones, approximately 93% seen once; the top ten hold approximately 2.7%. Collection took place from a patient who underwent chemoradiotherapy. Source of these receptors: a human donor with HPV-associated anogenital cancer. CDR3s include the opening cysteine and the closing phenylalanine or tryptophan. A D gene is named only where the DNA matches it firmly. The listing skips clone size in some rows; elsewhere it reads once, few, many or a size class.

TRBJ2-1,17,TRBD1,TRBV7-9,.,CASSLARDRGRVSEQFF,TGTGCCAGCAGCTTAGCGCGGGACAGGGGGCGCGTGTCTGAGCAGTTCTTC
TRBJ1-4,14,.,TRBV5-1,.,CASSSSVGSEKLFF,TGCGCCAGCAGCTCCTCTGTGGGGAGCGAAAAACTGTTTTTT
TRBJ2-1,16,.,TRBV7-3,.,CASSLTQTPGYNEQFF,TGTGCCAGCAGCTTAACCCAGACCCCCGGATACAATGAGCAGTTCTTC
TRBJ1-4,15,TRBD1,TRBV7-9,.,CASSFSQGGIQKLFF,TGTGCCAGCAGCTTCTCTCAGGGGGGGATTCAAAAACTGTTTTTT
TRBJ2-7,16,.,TRBV7-6,.,CASSLGPRGSSYEQYF,TGTGCCAGCAGCTTAGGCCCCAGGGGTTCTTCCTACGAGCAGTACTTC
TRBJ2-2,13,.,TRBV14,.,CASSQGGPGELFF,TGTGCCAGCAGCCAAGGGGGGCCCGGGGAGCTGTTTTTT
TRBJ2-5,12,.,TRBV7-6,.,CASNGTQETQYF,TGTGCCAGCAACGGGACCCAAGAGACCCAGTACTTC
TRBJ1-5,16,.,TRBV19,.,CASSAYPQGSNQPQHF,TGTGCCAGTAGTGCCTACCCCCAGGGTAGCAATCAGCCCCAGCATTTT
TRBJ1-3,15,.,TRBV5-1,.,CASSENAGAGNTIYF,TGCGCCAGCAGCGAAAACGCAGGGGCAGGAAACACCATATATTTT
TRBJ1-2,15,TRBD1,TRBV7-3,.,CASSPSAGTGVGYTF,TGTGCCAGCAGCCCAAGTGCCGGGACAGGGGTCGGCTACACCTTC
TRBJ2-1,13,.,TRBV5-4,.,CASSLDQYNEQFF,TGTGCCAGCAGCTTGGATCAGTACAATGAGCAGTTCTTC
TRBJ2-7,15,.,TRBV30,.,CAWSRSDLSSYEQYF,TGTGCCTGGAGCCGATCAGACTTGAGCTCCTACGAGCAGTACTTC
TRBJ1-5,13,.,TRBV7-2,.,CASRSRGNQPQHF,TGTGCCAGCAGATCAAGGGGTAATCAGCCCCAGCATTTT
TRBJ2-7,12,.,TRBV6-5,once,CASRTTTEEQYF,TGTGCCAGCAGAACCACAACGGAGGAGCAGTACTTC
TRBJ1-1,11,.,TRBV6-5,.,CASSSYTEAFF,TGTGCCAGCAGCAGTTACACTGAAGCTTTCTTT
TRBJ2-7,15,TRBD2,TRBV6-6,.,CASSSSTGGPYEQYF,TGTGCCAGCAGTTCCTCGACGGGAGGGCCCTACGAGCAGTACTTC
TRBJ2-3,15,.,TRBV6-1,.,CASSAQKTSTDTQYF,TGTGCCAGCAGTGCGCAGAAAACTAGCACAGATACGCAGTATTTT
TRBJ2-1,12,TRBD1,TRBV7-7,.,CASSSGQGEQFF,TGTGCCAGCAGCTCGGGACAGGGTGAGCAGTTCTTC
TRBJ1-6,15,TRBD1,TRBV5-1,.,CASSLSTGGVTPLHF,TGCGCCAGCAGCCTCTCGACAGGGGGTGTGACACCCCTCCACTTT
TRBJ1-1,19,TRBD1,TRBV5-1,.,CASSIPPGTGGRMNTEAFF,TGCGCCAGCAGTATCCCCCCCGGGACAGGGGGCCGGATGAACACTGAAGCTTTCTTT
TRBJ1-1,15,.,TRBV4-3,.,CASSQDYVGGQEAFF,TGCGCCAGCAGCCAAGATTACGTAGGTGGCCAGGAAGCTTTCTTT
TRBJ1-6,13,.,TRBV19,.,CASSIKGETPLHF,TGTGCCAGTAGTATAAAAGGCGAGACACCCCTCCACTTT
TRBJ2-5,11,.,TRBV20-1,few,CSARVVETQYF,TGCAGTGCTAGAGTAGTAGAGACCCAGTACTTC
TRBJ2-4,14,TRBD1,TRBV7-2,.,CASSLTGGKNIQYF,TGTGCCAGCAGCCTTACAGGGGGCAAAAACATTCAGTACTTC
TRBJ2-7,16,TRBD1,TRBV5-1,once,CASSLFDPGQVHEQYF,TGCGCCAGCAGCTTGTTCGACCCAGGACAGGTCCACGAGCAGTACTTC
TRBJ2-5,16,TRBD2,TRBV28,.,CASSAGRLAGVETQYF,TGTGCCAGCAGTGCGGGTCGACTAGCGGGAGTGGAGACCCAGTACTTC
TRBJ2-3,20,TRBD2,TRBV28,.,CASSFSGLAESLEGTDTQYF,TGTGCCAGCAGTTTTAGTGGGCTAGCGGAGAGCCTTGAGGGCACAGATACGCAGTATTTT
TRBJ1-6,14,TRBD1,TRBV6-6,.,CASLKGQGASPLHF,TGTGCCAGCCTAAAGGGACAGGGGGCTTCACCCCTCCACTTT
TRBJ2-3,11,.,TRBV27,.,CASSRTDTQYF,TGTGCCAGCAGTCGCACAGATACGCAGTATTTT
TRBJ2-5,13,.,TRBV5-1,.,CASSPQGQETQYF,TGCGCCAGCAGCCCTCAGGGGCAAGAGACCCAGTACTTC
TRBJ1-1,16,.,TRBV28,.,CASSFDLRRMNTEAFF,TGTGCCAGCAGTTTCGATCTCAGACGGATGAACACTGAAGCTTTCTTT
TRBJ2-1,11,.,TRBV25-1,.,CASSEYNEQFF,TGTGCCAGCAGTGAATACAATGAGCAGTTCTTC
TRBJ1-4,17,TRBD1,TRBV10-2,.,CASSATYLTGGWEKLFF,TGCGCCAGCAGCGCAACCTATTTGACAGGGGGTTGGGAAAAACTGTTTTTT
TRBJ2-3,13,TRBD1,TRBV5-6,.,CASSLQGADTQYF,TGTGCCAGCAGCCTACAGGGGGCAGATACGCAGTATTTT
TRBJ2-7,18,TRBD2,TRBV7-8,once,CASSLAGTSGGVIHEQYF,TGTGCCAGCAGCTTAGCGGGGACTAGCGGGGGGGTGATCCACGAGCAGTACTTC
TRBJ2-3,16,.,TRBV2,.,CASTDPLQAGTGTQYF,TGTGCCAGCACCGACCCCCTACAGGCCGGCACAGGTACGCAGTATTTT
TRBJ2-2,14,.,TRBV28,.,CASSFLRNTGELFF,TGTGCCAGCAGTTTCCTCAGAAACACCGGGGAGCTGTTTTTT
TRBJ1-2,13,.,TRBV30,.,CAWSTGRNYGYTF,TGTGCCTGGAGTACAGGGCGTAACTATGGCTACACCTTC
TRBJ2-2,17,.,TRBV7-3,.,CASSLTPPGPNTGELFF,TGTGCCAGCAGCTTAACCCCCCCGGGGCCCAACACCGGGGAGCTGTTTTTT
TRBJ2-3,16,.,TRBV7-9,.,CASSLGLGGRTDTQYF,TGTGCCAGCAGCCTTGGCTTGGGCGGGCGCACAGATACGCAGTATTTT
TRBJ1-5,16,TRBD1,TRBV15,.,CATSRDRTGGTQPQHF,TGTGCCACCAGCAGAGATAGGACAGGGGGCACTCAGCCCCAGCATTTT
TRBJ1-1,17,.,TRBV14,.,CASSQERWAGLGTEAFF,TGTGCCAGCAGCCAAGAAAGGTGGGCAGGCCTTGGAACTGAAGCTTTCTTT
TRBJ1-2,14,.,TRBV4-1,.,CASSQLETWHGYTF,TGCGCCAGCAGCCAGCTGGAGACATGGCATGGCTACACCTTC
TRBJ1-5,13,TRBD1,TRBV27,.,CASSWDRGQPQHF,TGTGCCAGCAGTTGGGACAGGGGTCAGCCCCAGCATTTT
TRBJ1-1,13,.,TRBV29-1,.,CSARWEGGAEAFF,TGCAGCGCCCGCTGGGAGGGCGGGGCTGAAGCTTTCTTT
TRBJ2-3,17,.,TRBV5-4,.,CASSLYTVASSTDTQYF,TGTGCCAGCAGCTTGTACACGGTTGCGTCTAGCACAGATACGCAGTATTTT
TRBJ2-1,13,.,TRBV29-1,.,CSVGRKEYNEQFF,TGCAGCGTGGGGAGAAAGGAATACAATGAGCAGTTCTTC
TRBJ2-2,14,.,TRBV30,.,CAWSSDVNTGELFF,TGTGCCTGGAGTTCGGACGTAAACACCGGGGAGCTGTTTTTT
TRBJ1-1,14,.,TRBV27,.,CASSLGGPDTEAFF,TGTGCCAGCAGTTTAGGGGGGCCGGACACTGAAGCTTTCTTT
TRBJ2-1,14,TRBD1,TRBV6-1,.,CASLPRQGGGEQFF,TGTGCCAGCCTTCCGAGACAGGGTGGCGGTGAGCAGTTCTTC